This TCR beta chain came from a study of a mutant IDH1 vaccine in newly diagnosed glioma. Turning to the study itself: Vaccinations were initiated 4-6 weeks following radiotherapy alone, or were given together with temozolomide cycles. Patients arrived already treated with radiotherapy, temozolomide, or both, most having had both.

Germline V gene lookup returns CDR1 SEHNR and CDR2 FQNEAQ (reference sequence). Trimming cost V 3 bases and J 2 bases, with 10 bases left between them. The CDR3 is 14 amino acids. Sequencing was performed with immunoSEQ multiplex PCR; in TCRdb, only in-frame clones are kept and a portion is missing. Among 45,000 to 55,000 clones listed, roughly three quarters were seen once. Time point in this sample: week 35, safety follow-up. In the vaccine, a single dose held 300 ug of the mutant IDH1 20-mer peptide, along with topical imiquimod. During weeks 1, 3, 5, 7, 11, 15, 19 and 23, patients received eight vaccinations. This clone was counted only a few times. Antigen specificity is unknown. Study observations and caveats: Pseudoprogression appeared unlinked to shifts in leading peripheral T cell clonotypes.

The chain links TRBV7-9 to TRBJ1-1; the D gene is possibly TRBD1 (6 bases). The input for sequencing was PBMCs, taken from a glioma patient whose treatment included an IDH1 peptide vaccine. The clonotype comes from a man aged 35 to 55 with glioma. CDR3 in amino acids: CASSFQGTNTEAFF. The CDR3 bases are TGTGCCAGCAGCTTCCAGGGGACCAACACTGAAGCTTTCTTT. The whole variable domain, remainder taken from reference TRBV7-9 and TRBJ1-1, is DTGVSQNPRHKITKRGQNVTFRCDPISEHNRLYWYRQTLGQGPEFLTYFQNEAQLEKSRLLSDRFSAERPKGSFSTLEIQRTEQGDSAMYLCASSFQGTNTEAFFGQGTRLTVV.